Below, 15 T cell receptor beta chains from the same sample are listed, as sequenced in a study of OX40 agonist ivuxolimab in advanced cancers. Sequenced by immunoSEQ multiplex PCR; TCRdb stores in-frame clones only, minus some. The sample records some 63,000 clones, roughly nine tenths being singletons. This material consisted of CD4+ or CD8+ T cells sorted from blood, taken in a trial of the OX40 agonist ivuxolimab. The receptor source for this set is an adult with an advanced solid tumor such as melanoma, head and neck, liver or kidney cancer.

The chain has TRBV5-4 and TRBJ2-2; the match to TRBD1 covers 8 bases. In germline, CDR1 is SGHNT, CDR2 YYREEE (reference sequence). V was clipped by 8 bases and J by 6 bases; unmatched bases: 6. The CDR3 covers 13 residues. The CDR3 spells CASKIQGAGELFF. CDR3 DNA sequence: TGTGCCAGTAAAATACAGGGGGCCGGGGAGCTGTTTTTT.

The J gene is TRBJ2-7, the V gene TRBV5-1; tentative D call: TRBD2 (5 bases). V shed 3 bases and J shed 2 bases, with 12 bases lying between them. There are 14 residues in the CDR3. Germline loops: CDR1 SGHRS, CDR2 YFSETQ. CDR3 bases: TGCGCCAGCAGCTCCTTCGGGATTACCTACGAGCAGTACTTC. It is translated as CASSSFGITYEQYF.

The chain combines TRBV27 with TRBJ1-4, with 7 bases fitting TRBD1. CDR3 length: 13 residues. Germline CDR1 and CDR2: MNHEY and SMNVEV (reference sequence). The ends lost 4 bases at V and 6 bases at J; junction bases unmatched: 2. CDR3 nucleotides: TGTGCCAGCAGTTCAGGGGGGCATGAAAAACTGTTTTTT. Protein: CASSSGGHEKLFF. The whole variable domain, remainder taken from reference TRBV27 and TRBJ1-4, is EAQVTQNPRYLITVTGKKLTVTCSQNMNHEYMSWYRQDPGLGLRQIYYSMNVEVTDKGDVPEGYKVSRKEKRNFPLILESPSPNQTSLYFCASSSGGHEKLFFGSGTQLSVL.

The V call is TRBV5-1, the J call TRBJ2-5, with D possibly being TRBD2 (6 bases). V lost 3 bases, J lost 0 bases, and 6 bases lay in between. Germline assignment: CDR1 SGHRS and CDR2 YFSETQ. The CDR3 spans 13 residues. CDR3 protein: CASSWDYQETQYF. The CDR3 region has the DNA TGCGCCAGCAGCTGGGACTACCAAGAGACCCAGTACTTC.

This clone is judged medium-sized. The V call is TRBV27, the J call TRBJ2-2; 8 positions match TRBD1. The V and J ends lost 6 bases and 1 base, in that order; junction bases with no gene match: 1. This CDR3 contains 14 residues. CDR1 is MNHEY, CDR2 SMNVEV, per germline (reference sequence). This CDR3 is CASSGQGNTGELFF. In DNA, the CDR3 is TGTGCCAGCAGCGGACAGGGGAACACCGGGGAGCTGTTTTTT.

Points on this clone: A read error may account for a junction end that differs from germline. This chain joins TRBV30 and TRBJ2-2; tentatively, D is TRBD2 (5 bases). The CDR3 runs 12 residues. Germline V gene lookup returns CDR1 GTSNPN and CDR2 SVGIG (reference sequence). Written as DNA, the CDR3 is TGTGCCTGGAGGTCAGAACACCGGGGAGCTGTTTTT. It codes for CAWRSEHRGAVF.

This chain joins TRBV4-1 and TRBJ2-7, with D hard to call. V lost 0 bases, J lost 3 bases, and 3 bases lay in between. Germline CDR1 is MGHRA and CDR2 is YSYEKL. The length of the CDR3 is 12 residues. The CDR3 region is CASSQESYEQYF. The CDR3 nucleotides read TGCGCCAGCAGCCAAGAGAGCTACGAGCAGTACTTC.

Worth noting for this clone: One end of the junction is discordant with germline, which a read error may explain. The genes are TRBV9 and TRBJ2-7; 7 nucleotides align to TRBD2. This CDR3 has 14 amino acids. CDR1 SGDLS and CDR2 YYNGEE come from the germline V gene. The chain's CDR3 is CASSVAGGSDEQYF. The CDR3 region has the DNA TGTGCCAGCAGCGTAGCGGGAGGCTCCGACGAGCAGTACTTC.

V usage is TRBV6-1 and J usage is TRBJ2-2; 7 bases are a match to TRBD1. The CDR3 has 15 amino acids. Trimming at V came to 8 bases and at J to 0 bases, leaving 6 bases not matched to a gene. Per the germline V gene, CDR1 is MNHNS and CDR2 is SASEGT. In DNA form, the CDR3 reads TGTGCCAGCCGGTGGGGACAGACGAACACCGGGGAGCTGTTTTTT. It yields the protein CASRWGQTNTGELFF.

The chain links TRBV10-3 to TRBJ2-7, with D possibly being TRBD1 (6 bases). Germline lookup yields CDR1 ENHRY and CDR2 SYGVKD. CDR3 length equals 15 residues. V dropped 3 bases and J dropped 1 base, with 13 bases sitting between them. The CDR3 coding sequence is TGTGCCATCAGTGAACAGACAGGACCTTCCTACGAGCAGTACTTC. It yields the protein CAISEQTGPSYEQYF.

The genes are TRBV29-1 and TRBJ1-5, with 10 bases matching TRBD1. V shed 5 bases, J shed 10 bases, and the junction held 5 bases outside the gene matches. Per the germline V gene, CDR1 is SQVTM and CDR2 is ANQGSEA. CDR3 length: 12 amino acids. The CDR3 reads CSVRDRGDPQHF. DNA of the CDR3: TGCAGCGTTAGGGACAGGGGAGACCCCCAGCATTTT.

The CDR3 region is CASSSRAGGYTF. For the CDR3, the DNA is TGTGCCAGCAGTTCCCGGGCCGGGGGCTACACCTTC. The V gene is TRBV27, the J gene TRBJ1-2; no clear D gene. The V gene lost 4 bases and the J gene lost 8 bases, with 11 bases spanning the gap. CDR1 is MNHEY and CDR2 is SMNVEV in the germline V gene (reference sequence). The CDR3 is 12 amino acids.

This rearrangement joins TRBV10-3 to TRBJ1-4, with TRBD1 as a possible D gene (5 bases). V was trimmed by 4 bases and J by 8 bases, leaving 14 bases between them. Germline V CDR1 and CDR2: ENHRY, SYGVKD. This CDR3 spans 14 amino acids. CDR3 sequence reads: CAISGEQVPEKLFF. DNA for the CDR3: TGTGCCATCAGTGGTGAACAGGTCCCGGAAAAACTGTTTTTT.

The rearrangement links TRBV4-2 to TRBJ2-2; D unclear. V lost 1 base and J lost 1, with 4 bases in between. Per germline, CDR1 LGHNA and CDR2 YNFKEQ. This CDR3 region has 14 residues. CDR3 amino acids: CASSQGMNTGELFF. In nucleotides, the CDR3 is TGTGCCAGCAGCCAAGGAATGAACACCGGGGAGCTGTTTTTT.

The rearrangement uses TRBV29-1 and TRBJ1-2, with D hard to call. The germline CDR1 and CDR2 sequences are SQVTM and ANQGSEA. With 1 base removed from V and 5 bases from J, the gap between germline ends came to 11 bases. The CDR3 is 13 amino acids. CDR3 sequence: CSVEGALGYGYTF. The CDR3 DNA sequence: TGCAGCGTTGAAGGAGCTCTGGGGTATGGCTACACCTTC.